This section outlines one T cell receptor (beta chain) sequence together with its context. This clonotype turned up a few times. The specificity of this receptor is unknown. Qualities for individual bases were not recorded, and no much larger clone is one base off. The sample comes from a study of patients and donors after allogeneic stem cell transplantation (dated by TCRdb to the early 2020s). Trimming costs V 5 bases and J 3 bases, and their ends lie 10 bases apart. Taken from the germline V gene (reference sequence), the CDR1 and CDR2 loops are SEHNR and FQNEAQ. From its cysteine to its phenylalanine, the CDR3 spans 13 amino acids. Only the CDR3 DNA stays, 39 bases, in frame from base 1. The method behind the library was RT-PCR. The sequencing machine was a NextSeq 550. TCRdb reanalyzed the raw reads on its own, using fastp at Q25 for trimming and MiXCR for clone calling, and kept in-frame beta chains. A single entry per CDR3 protein holds the most common genes and DNA from its merged rows. In this sample the table shows 20,000 to 30,000 distinct CDR3 sequences, roughly 7.3% of which occur a single time. Clones ranked in the top ten supply around 50% of the sample.

The receptor was derived from a human donor who was either an allogeneic HSCT recipient or a stem cell or donor lymphocyte infusion donor (not recorded which). It is not recorded whose cells these are; they may come from a transplant donor. Specimen: blood, either unsorted or a sorted T cell fraction (not recorded which). The rearranged chain carries TRBV7-9 and TRBJ1-1; no confident D gene assignment can be made. The sequence in DNA is TGTGCCAGCAGCCTCCTGAGGGACACTGAAGCTTTCTTT. Its amino acids are CASSLLRDTEAFF.